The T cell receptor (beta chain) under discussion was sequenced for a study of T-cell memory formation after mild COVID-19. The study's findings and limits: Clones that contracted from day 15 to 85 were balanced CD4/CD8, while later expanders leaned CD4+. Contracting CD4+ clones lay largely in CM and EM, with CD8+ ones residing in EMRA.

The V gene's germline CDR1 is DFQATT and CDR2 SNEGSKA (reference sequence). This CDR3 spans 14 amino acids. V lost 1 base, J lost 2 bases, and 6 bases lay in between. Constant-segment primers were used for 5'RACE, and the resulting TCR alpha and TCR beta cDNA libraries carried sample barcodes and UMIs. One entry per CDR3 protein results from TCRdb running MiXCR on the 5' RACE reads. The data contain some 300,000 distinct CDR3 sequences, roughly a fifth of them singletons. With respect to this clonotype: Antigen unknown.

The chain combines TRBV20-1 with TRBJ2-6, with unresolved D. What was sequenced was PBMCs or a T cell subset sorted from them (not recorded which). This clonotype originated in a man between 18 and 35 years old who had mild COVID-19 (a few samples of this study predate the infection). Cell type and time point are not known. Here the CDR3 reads CSARGTAGANVLTF. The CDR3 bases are TGCAGTGCTAGAGGAACTGCTGGGGCCAACGTCCTGACTTTC.